A single sample is the source of the 5 T cell receptor beta chains below, sequenced in a study of OX40 agonist ivuxolimab in advanced cancers. The repertoire was sequenced with immunoSEQ multiplex PCR; TCRdb's copy has only in-frame clones and lacks some. The sample holds some 5,100 clones, about three fifths seen once. The sequencing used CD4+ or CD8+ T cells sorted from blood, collected in a trial of the OX40 agonist ivuxolimab. The receptors shown here come from an adult with an advanced solid tumor such as melanoma, head and neck, liver or kidney cancer.

The chain recombines TRBV10-3 with TRBJ2-3; D gene unclear. Germline-derived CDR1 and CDR2 are ENHRY and SYGVKD. Deletions cut 6 bases from V and 0 bases from J, with 13 bases between. The CDR3 loop spans 15 amino acids. The CDR3 sequence is CAISDPITSTDTQYF. The DNA of the CDR3 is TGTGCCATCAGCGACCCCATAACTAGCACAGATACGCAGTATTTT.

A note on this clone: At one of its ends the junction is not consistent with the germline gene, which may arise from a read error. The J gene is TRBJ2-1, the V gene TRBV2, with a tentative D call TRBD2 (6 bases). Per the germline V gene, CDR1 is SNHLY and CDR2 is FYNNEI. This CDR3 has 12 amino acids. Here the CDR3 reads CASGDFYSEQFF. CDR3 sequence (DNA): TGTGCCAGCGGGGACTTTTACAGTGAGCAGTTCTTC.

The table lists this clone with a few counts. The chain employs TRBV7-3 and TRBJ2-5, with TRBD1 identical over 7 bases. The germline CDR1 and CDR2 sequences are SGHTA and FQGTGA. With V trimmed by 3 bases and J by 0 bases, 1 base remained unmatched. The CDR3 loop spans 14 amino acids. The DNA of the CDR3 is TGTGCCAGCAGCTTGGGACAGCACCAAGAGACCCAGTACTTC. Its protein product is CASSLGQHQETQYF.

This clone has more than one count but fewer than ten. V usage is TRBV15 and J usage is TRBJ2-7; 8 bases agree with TRBD2. Trimming took 3 bases from V and 9 from J; bases not matched to a gene: 10. Germline loops: CDR1 LNHNV, CDR2 YYDKDF (reference sequence). The CDR3 length is 14 residues. The CDR3 is CATSRTGGPVSQYF. Here the CDR3 DNA reads TGTGCCACCAGCAGGACGGGGGGGCCGGTTTCGCAGTACTTC.

This clone was found a few times. The rearrangement uses TRBV10-1 and TRBJ1-2; D remains unclear. V lost 4 bases, J lost 4 bases, and 16 bases lay in between. The CDR3 is 15 amino acids. Germline-derived CDR1 and CDR2 are WNHNN and SYGVQD (reference sequence). The CDR3 DNA reads TGCGCCAGCAGTGCCCTCGGCCCGCGCCGCTATGGCTACACCTTC. It is translated as CASSALGPRRYGYTF.